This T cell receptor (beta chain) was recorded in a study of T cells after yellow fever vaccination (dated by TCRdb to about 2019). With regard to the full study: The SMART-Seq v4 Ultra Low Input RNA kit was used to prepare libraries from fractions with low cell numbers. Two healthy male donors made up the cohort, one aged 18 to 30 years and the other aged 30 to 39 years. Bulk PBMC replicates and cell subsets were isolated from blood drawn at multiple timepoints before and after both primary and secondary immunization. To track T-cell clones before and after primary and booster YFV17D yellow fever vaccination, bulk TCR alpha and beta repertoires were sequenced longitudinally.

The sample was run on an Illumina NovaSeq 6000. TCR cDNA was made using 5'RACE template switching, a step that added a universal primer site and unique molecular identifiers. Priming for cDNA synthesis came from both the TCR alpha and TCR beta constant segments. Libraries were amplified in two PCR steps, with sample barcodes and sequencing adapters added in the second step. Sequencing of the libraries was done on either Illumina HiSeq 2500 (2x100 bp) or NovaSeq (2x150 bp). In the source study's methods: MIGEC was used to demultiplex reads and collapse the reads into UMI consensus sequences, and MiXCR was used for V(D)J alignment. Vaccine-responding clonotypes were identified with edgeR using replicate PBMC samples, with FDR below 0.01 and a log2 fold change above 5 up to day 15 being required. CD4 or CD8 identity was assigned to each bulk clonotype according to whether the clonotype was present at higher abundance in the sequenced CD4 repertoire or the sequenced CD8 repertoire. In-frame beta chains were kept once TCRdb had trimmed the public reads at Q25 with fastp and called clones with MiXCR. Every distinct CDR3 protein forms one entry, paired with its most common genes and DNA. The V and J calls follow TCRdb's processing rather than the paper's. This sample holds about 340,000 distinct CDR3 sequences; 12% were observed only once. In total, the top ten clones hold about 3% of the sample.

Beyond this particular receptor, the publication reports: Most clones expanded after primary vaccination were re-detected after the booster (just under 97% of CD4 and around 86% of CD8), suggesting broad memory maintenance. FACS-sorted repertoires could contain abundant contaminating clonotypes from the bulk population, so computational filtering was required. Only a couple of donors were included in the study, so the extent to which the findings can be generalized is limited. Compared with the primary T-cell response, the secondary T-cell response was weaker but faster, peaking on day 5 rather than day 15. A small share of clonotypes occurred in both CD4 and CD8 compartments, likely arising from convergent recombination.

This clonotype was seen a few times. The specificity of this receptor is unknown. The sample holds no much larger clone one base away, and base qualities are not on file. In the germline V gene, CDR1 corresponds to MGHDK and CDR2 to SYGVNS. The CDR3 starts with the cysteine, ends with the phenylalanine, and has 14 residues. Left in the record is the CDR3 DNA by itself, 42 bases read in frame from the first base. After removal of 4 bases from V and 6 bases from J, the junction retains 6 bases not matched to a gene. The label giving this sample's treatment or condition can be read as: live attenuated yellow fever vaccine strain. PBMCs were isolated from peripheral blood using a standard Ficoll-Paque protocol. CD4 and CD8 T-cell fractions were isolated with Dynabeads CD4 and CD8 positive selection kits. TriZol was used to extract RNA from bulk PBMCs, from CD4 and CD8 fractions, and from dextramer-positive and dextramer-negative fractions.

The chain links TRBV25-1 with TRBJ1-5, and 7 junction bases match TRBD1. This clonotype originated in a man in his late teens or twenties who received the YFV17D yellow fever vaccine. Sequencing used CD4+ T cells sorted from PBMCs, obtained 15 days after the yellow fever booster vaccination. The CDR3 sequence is CASSAGQRSQPQHF. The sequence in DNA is TGTGCCAGCAGTGCGGGACAGCGGAGTCAGCCCCAGCATTTT.